A selection of T cell receptor beta chains follows, all from one sample in a study of Graves' ophthalmopathy and Graves' hyperthyroidism. From the multiplex PCR reads, TCRdb called clonotypes with MiXCR, one entry per CDR3 protein. The sample holds roughly 400,000 distinct CDR3 sequences, 15% to 20% seen once. Sequencing was carried out using peripheral blood. The receptor source for this set is an adult woman with stable Graves' hyperthyroidism. The CDR3 runs from the conserved cysteine through the conserved F or W. D genes are given only for firm matches. Size is stated for part of the rows, as once, few or many counts, or as a class when the clone is expanded.

>TRBD1|TRBV2|once|TRBJ1-2
TGTGCCAGCAGTTACTCCGACAGGGGTGGCTACACCTTC
CASSYSDRGGYTF
>TRBD1|TRBV6-1|many|TRBJ1-2
TGTGCCAGCAGTCCCGGACAGGGGTTGGGTGGCTACACCTTC
CASSPGQGLGGYTF
>NA|TRBV28|NA|TRBJ2-3
TGTGCCAGCAGTTCGGGACTCGCCTTACCCAGGTTTAGGCCAGATACGCAGTATTTT
CASSSGLALPRFRPDTQYF
>TRBD2|TRBV29-1|many|TRBJ2-2
TGCAGCGTTGAACTCTCGCTAGCGGGAGGGAACACCGGGGAGCTGTTTTTT
CSVELSLAGGNTGELFF
>NA|TRBV6-1|once|TRBJ1-1
TGTGCCAGCAGTGAAATATTCCTGACAGAGATGAACACTGAAGCTTTCTTT
CASSEIFLTEMNTEAFF
>NA|TRBV10-3|many|TRBJ2-5
TGTGCCATCAGTGAGAGCGGCTGGGAGACCCAGTACTTC
CAISESGWETQYF
>NA|TRBV6-1|NA|TRBJ2-3
TGTGCCAGCAAACGACCGGAGAGACGCACAGATACGCAGTATTTT
CASKRPERRTDTQYF
>NA|TRBV18|NA|TRBJ1-3
TGTGCCAGCTCATCAAACCAGGGTTCCGGAAACACCATATATTTT
CASSSNQGSGNTIYF
>NA|TRBV6-1|NA|TRBJ2-4
TGTGCCAGCCAGTGGGGAGTCAACATTCAGTACTTC
CASQWGVNIQYF
>TRBD2|TRBV19|many|TRBJ2-7
TGTGCCAGTAGGAGCGGACTAGCGGGAGGGTCCTACGAGCAGTACTTC
CASRSGLAGGSYEQYF
>TRBD1|TRBV6-2/TRBV6-3|many|TRBJ2-7
TGTGCCAGCAGCCAGGCCGGGACAGGGGGCCCTTGGAGGGAGCAGTACTTC
CASSQAGTGGPWREQYF
>TRBD2|TRBV12-3/TRBV12-4|few|TRBJ2-7
TGTGCCAGCAGTTTGAAAGCGGGAGGGCCCTACGAGCAGTACTTC
CASSLKAGGPYEQYF
>NA|TRBV18|NA|TRBJ2-5
TGTGCCAGCTCACCGGTACCGGGACTGCAGGAGACCCAGTACTTC
CASSPVPGLQETQYF
>NA|TRBV15|NA|TRBJ2-5
TGTGCCACCAGCAGATCCCGTGGGGGGACCCAGTACTTC
CATSRSRGGTQYF